One sample yielded the 3 T cell receptor beta chains listed below, sequenced in a study of cytomegalovirus exposure and HLA in healthy donors. Researchers ran the PCR with 60 Vbeta and 13 Jbeta primers. Only in-frame clones appear in the TCRdb table, and some are missing; sequencing was by immunoSEQ multiplex PCR. In total, the table holds 150,000 to 200,000 clones. The sample consisted of PBMCs. These receptors originate from a woman aged 18 to 35 in good health and CMV-seropositive.

The chain links TRBV7-9 to TRBJ2-3; tentatively, D is TRBD2 (5 bases). The CDR3 loop spans 16 amino acids. Germline V gene lookup returns CDR1 SEHNR and CDR2 FQNEAQ (reference sequence). Trimming took 4 bases from V and 6 from J, leaving 20 bases between them. The CDR3 loop reads CASSSQILGQGDTQYF. CDR3 bases: TGTGCCAGCAGCTCTCAAATACTAGGCCAAGGGGATACGCAGTATTTT.

As regards this clone: This specimen includes other DNA sequences encoding the same CDR3. The rearrangement joins TRBV4-2 to TRBJ1-2; 9 positions agree with TRBD1. Germline CDR1 and CDR2: LGHNA and YNFKEQ. There are 13 residues in the CDR3. V gave up 1 base and J gave up 8 bases; unmatched junction bases: 2. In DNA, the CDR3 is TGTGCCAGCAGCCAAGGACAGGGGGGCGGCTACACCTTC. Translation: CASSQGQGGGYTF.

The chain uses TRBV9 and TRBJ2-7, with a weak D call TRBD2 (6 bases). This CDR3 comprises 16 residues. Germline CDR1 SGDLS, CDR2 YYNGEE. Trimming left V 0 bases short and J 0 bases short, with 13 bases between. This chain's CDR3 is CASSVGVAAISYEQYF. The CDR3 DNA reads TGTGCCAGCAGCGTAGGAGTAGCGGCGATCTCCTACGAGCAGTACTTC.